The rows below give T cell receptor beta chains drawn from one sample of a study of CD8+ T cells in alopecia areata. TCRdb's table, derived via immunoSEQ multiplex PCR, lists solely in-frame clones and lacks some. There are under 150,000 clones in the sample; less than 75% occur only once, and about 38% lies in the top ten. Sample: CD8+ T cells sorted from blood. These receptors came from a human donor in good health. Both conserved end residues are part of each CDR3. D genes are given only for firm matches. The size of a clone is reported for some rows only, either as once, few or many, or as a class for expanded clones.

CDR3 DNA,CDR3 protein,D gene,clone size,J gene,V gene
TGCGCCAGCAGCTTAACCTGGGACAGGAACACTGAAGCTTTCTTT,CASSLTWDRNTEAFF,TRBD1,-,TRBJ1-1,TRBV5-1
TGTGCCAGCAGTTCCGGGACAGGGGCGGCCGGGGAGCTGTTTTTT,CASSSGTGAAGELFF,TRBD1,-,TRBJ2-2,TRBV28
TGTGCCATCAGTGAGAGTGGGACGTTGAGCTCCTACAATGAGCAGTTCTTC,CAISESGTLSSYNEQFF,-,few,TRBJ2-1,TRBV10-3
TGTGCCAGCGCGGGACAGGGGGAGAACACTGAAGCTTTCTTT,CASAGQGENTEAFF,TRBD1,few,TRBJ1-1,TRBV27
TGTGCCAGCAGTTCCCCCGTAGTAGATGAGCAGTTCTTC,CASSSPVVDEQFF,-,few,TRBJ2-1,TRBV27
TGTGCCAGCAGCGAGGACAGGGCGGCCAAATACGAGCAGTACTTC,CASSEDRAAKYEQYF,TRBD1,-,TRBJ2-7,TRBV25-1
TGTGCCAGCAGGCAGGGAGGTCCGGAGACCCAGTACTTC,CASRQGGPETQYF,-,-,TRBJ2-5,TRBV7-6
TGTGCCACCAGCAGAGGGGAGGGCGGAGGACTAGCGGGAGAGGTTGAGCAGTTCTTC,CATSRGEGGGLAGEVEQFF,TRBD2,-,TRBJ2-1,TRBV15
TGTGCCAGCAGCTTAGCACTCGGCCCTAGAGACTTC,CASSLALGPRDF,-,-,TRBJ2-7,TRBV7-9
TGTGCCAGCAGCCAAGTACATGGGGATGGCTATGGCTACACCTTC,CASSQVHGDGYGYTF,-,-,TRBJ1-2,TRBV14
TGCAGTGCCCAGACTAGCTACGAGCAGTACTTC,CSAQTSYEQYF,-,-,TRBJ2-7,TRBV20-1
TGTGCCAGCAGCGCGGGACAAGACTATGGCTACACCTTC,CASSAGQDYGYTF,-,-,TRBJ1-2,TRBV9
TGTGCCAGCAGCTTATCTAGCGGGAGCTCCTACGAGCAGTACTTC,CASSLSSGSSYEQYF,TRBD2,-,TRBJ2-7,TRBV7-9
TGTGCCAGCAGCGTGACTGACACTGAAGCTTTCTTT,CASSVTDTEAFF,-,-,TRBJ1-1,TRBV7-8
TGTGCCAGCAGTGAAGCGACAGGGAACACCGGGGAGCTGTTTTTT,CASSEATGNTGELFF,-,few,TRBJ2-2,TRBV6-1
TGCGCCAGCAGCCAAGCGAGTGTGAGTCAGCCCCAGCATTTT,CASSQASVSQPQHF,-,-,TRBJ1-5,TRBV4-1
TGTGCCAGCAGCCCTTCATTCTATCAGCCCCAGCATTTT,CASSPSFYQPQHF,-,once,TRBJ1-5,TRBV7-2
TGCGCCAGCAGCCAAGATCGACGGAACACTGAAGCTTTCTTT,CASSQDRRNTEAFF,-,-,TRBJ1-1,TRBV4-1
TGTGCCTGGAGTGGGTCGGGGGGAACTTTCTTT,CAWSGSGGTFF,-,-,TRBJ1-1,TRBV30
TGTGCCAGTAGTACCTGGACTAGCGGGATTGAAGAGACCCAGTACTTC,CASSTWTSGIEETQYF,TRBD2,-,TRBJ2-5,TRBV19
TGTGCCAGCAGCATAAGAAGGACAGGGTCCTTATCTGGGGCCAACGTCCTGACTTTC,CASSIRRTGSLSGANVLTF,TRBD1,-,TRBJ2-6,TRBV2
TGTGCCAGCAGCCCGGGACACCGTACCTACGAGCAGTACTTC,CASSPGHRTYEQYF,-,-,TRBJ2-7,TRBV7-9
TGTGCCACCATGTTTCTCTATGAGCAGTTCTTC,CATMFLYEQFF,-,-,TRBJ2-1,TRBV27
TGTGCCTGGATATCGGCGGGAGACACGTCGCAGTTCTTC,CAWISAGDTSQFF,TRBD2,-,TRBJ2-1,TRBV30
TGTGCCAGCAGCTTTTTGGGCGGTCAATTCTACAATGAGCAGTTCTTC,CASSFLGGQFYNEQFF,-,-,TRBJ2-1,TRBV7-9
TGCGCCAGCAGCTACTTGGGAGAGAAGTACAATGAGCAGTTCTTC,CASSYLGEKYNEQFF,-,-,TRBJ2-1,TRBV5-1
TGTGCCAGCAGCTTGGGGCAGGGGACCTCCTACGAGCAGTACTTC,CASSLGQGTSYEQYF,-,once,TRBJ2-7,TRBV13
TGTGCCAGCAGTGAATATGGAGGTAGCCGGGAGACCCAGTACTTC,CASSEYGGSRETQYF,-,few,TRBJ2-5,TRBV25-1
TGTGCCAGCAGCGGGGGTATGGACATCGCGGCTTTCTTT,CASSGGMDIAAFF,-,few,TRBJ1-1,TRBV7-9
TGTGCCAGCAGCCATCGGCGAGGGTCAGCTTTCTTT,CASSHRRGSAFF,-,few,TRBJ1-1,TRBV5-8
TGTGCCAGCGGCACAGCTAACTATGGCTACACCTTC,CASGTANYGYTF,-,-,TRBJ1-2,TRBV28
TGCGCCAGCAGCTTGGGACATTTTTACGAGCAGTACTTC,CASSLGHFYEQYF,-,few,TRBJ2-7,TRBV5-1
TGTGCCAGCAGTGAAGAGGAGGGAGACCACTACAATGAGCAGTTCTTC,CASSEEEGDHYNEQFF,-,-,TRBJ2-1,TRBV2
TGTGCCAGCAGTGACGGGGGCGGCACAGATACGCAGTATTTT,CASSDGGGTDTQYF,-,-,TRBJ2-3,TRBV6-4
TGTGCCAGCAGCGCAAGGGGGTCACCCCTCCACTTT,CASSARGSPLHF,-,once,TRBJ1-6,TRBV9
TGCGCCAGCAGCCAAGAGGGACTAGCGGGAGTTGAGCAGTTCTTC,CASSQEGLAGVEQFF,TRBD2,-,TRBJ2-1,TRBV4-1
TGTGCCAGCAGCTTACTCCCTGGGCAGCAGTACTTC,CASSLLPGQQYF,-,few,TRBJ2-7,TRBV11-1
TGCGCCAGCAGCCCCCAGGCAGTGGGCACAGATACGCAGTATTTT,CASSPQAVGTDTQYF,-,-,TRBJ2-3,TRBV4-1
TGTGCCAGTAGTACTCGGACAGGGAGACAGCCCCAGCATTTT,CASSTRTGRQPQHF,TRBD1,-,TRBJ1-5,TRBV19
TGCAGCGTTGAGGTGGGAGACTATGGCTACACCTTC,CSVEVGDYGYTF,-,-,TRBJ1-2,TRBV29-1
TGTGCCAGTAGTATCGGATACGAGCAGTACTTC,CASSIGYEQYF,-,-,TRBJ2-7,TRBV19
TGTGCCAGCAGCTTAGATGGGCCTGACACCGGGGAGCTGTTTTTT,CASSLDGPDTGELFF,-,-,TRBJ2-2,TRBV11-2
TGTGCCAGCAGTTACGACAGGGGGAGTCAGCCCCAGCATTTT,CASSYDRGSQPQHF,TRBD1,-,TRBJ1-5,TRBV6-5
TGTGCCAGCAGTGAACTCCCGGGACTAGCGGGAGTAGGAGAGCAGTTCTTC,CASSELPGLAGVGEQFF,TRBD2,-,TRBJ2-1,TRBV2
TGTGCCTGGAGTGTAGGCGGCGTCTACGAGCAGTACTTC,CAWSVGGVYEQYF,-,-,TRBJ2-7,TRBV30
TGTGCCAGCAGCTTAGGCAGCAATGAGCAGTTCTTC,CASSLGSNEQFF,-,few,TRBJ2-1,TRBV27
TGTGCCAGCAGCTCGGGCACGGTGAACACCGGGGAGCTGTTTTTT,CASSSGTVNTGELFF,-,-,TRBJ2-2,TRBV11-2
TGTGCCAGCAGTTGGATGAGTGGGAGTAGCAATCAGCCCCAGCATTTT,CASSWMSGSSNQPQHF,-,-,TRBJ1-5,TRBV6-6
TGTGCCAGCAGCTTAGTAGCGGGAGAGTCGGGCGAGCAGTACTTC,CASSLVAGESGEQYF,TRBD2,-,TRBJ2-7,TRBV7-9
TGTGCCAGCAGCTTAGGAGGGGAATATGGCTACACCTTC,CASSLGGEYGYTF,-,-,TRBJ1-2,TRBV7-8
TGTGCCAGCAGCGATGGCAGCCACAATCAGCCCCAGCATTTT,CASSDGSHNQPQHF,-,-,TRBJ1-5,TRBV9
TGCGCCAGCAGATCGGAAGGGAGTTACAATGAGCAGTTCTTC,CASRSEGSYNEQFF,-,few,TRBJ2-1,TRBV5-1
TGTGCCAGCAGCGCCGGGACACTTTATGGCTACACCTTC,CASSAGTLYGYTF,-,few,TRBJ1-2,TRBV25-1
TGTGCCAGCAGCCCCCAGGTCGGGGGGGCCTTAGGAAACGAGCAGTTCTTC,CASSPQVGGALGNEQFF,TRBD2,-,TRBJ2-1,TRBV27
TGTGCCAGCAGCTTCTCCCTTTACAATGAGCAGTTCTTC,CASSFSLYNEQFF,-,-,TRBJ2-1,TRBV5-4
TGTGCCAGCAGCGTAGGTAGCGGGGCACTTAATGAGCAGTTCTTC,CASSVGSGALNEQFF,TRBD2,-,TRBJ2-1,TRBV9